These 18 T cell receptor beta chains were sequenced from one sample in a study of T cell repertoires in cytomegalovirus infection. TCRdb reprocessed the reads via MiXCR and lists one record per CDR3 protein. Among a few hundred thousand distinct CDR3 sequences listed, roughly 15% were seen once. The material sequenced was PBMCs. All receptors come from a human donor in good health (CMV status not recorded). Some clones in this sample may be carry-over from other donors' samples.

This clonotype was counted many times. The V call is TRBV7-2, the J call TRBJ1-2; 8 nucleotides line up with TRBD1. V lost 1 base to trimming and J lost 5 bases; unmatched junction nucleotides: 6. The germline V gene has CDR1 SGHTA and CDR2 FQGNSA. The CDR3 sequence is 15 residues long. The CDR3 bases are TGTGCCAGCAGCTTAGAGGACAGGGCGGGTTATGGCTACACCTTC. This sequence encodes CASSLEDRAGYGYTF.

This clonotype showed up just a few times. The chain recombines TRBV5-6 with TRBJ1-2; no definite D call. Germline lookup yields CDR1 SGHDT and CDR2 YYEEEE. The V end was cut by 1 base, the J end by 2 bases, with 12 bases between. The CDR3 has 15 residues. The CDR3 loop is CASSLRSVLNYGYTF. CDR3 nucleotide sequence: TGTGCCAGCAGCTTGAGGTCGGTATTAAACTATGGCTACACCTTC.

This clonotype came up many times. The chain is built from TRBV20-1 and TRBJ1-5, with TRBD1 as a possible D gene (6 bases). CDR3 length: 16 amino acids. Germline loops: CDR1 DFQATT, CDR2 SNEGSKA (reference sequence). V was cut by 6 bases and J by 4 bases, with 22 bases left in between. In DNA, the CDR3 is TGCAGTGCCGAGCGGGATCCCGGGACACTGAATCAGCCCCAGCATTTT. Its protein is CSAERDPGTLNQPQHF.

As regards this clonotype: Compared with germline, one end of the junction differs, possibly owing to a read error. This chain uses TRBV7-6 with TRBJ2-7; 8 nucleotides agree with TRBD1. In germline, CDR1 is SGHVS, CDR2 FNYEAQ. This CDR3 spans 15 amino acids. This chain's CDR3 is CTSSLGAGGPYEQYF. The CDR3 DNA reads TGTACCAGCAGCTTAGGTGCAGGGGGCCCCTACGAGCAGTACTTC.

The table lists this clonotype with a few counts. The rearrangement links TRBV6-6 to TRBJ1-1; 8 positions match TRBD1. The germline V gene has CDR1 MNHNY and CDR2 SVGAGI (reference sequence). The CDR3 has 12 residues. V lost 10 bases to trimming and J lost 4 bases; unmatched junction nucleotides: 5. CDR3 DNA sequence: TGTGCCACCGTACAGGGGGGCACTGAAGCTTTCTTT. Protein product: CATVQGGTEAFF.

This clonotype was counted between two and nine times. CDR3 bases: TGTGCCAGCTCACCACCGTGGGGGTGGCCAGGGGTGGAAGAGACCCAGTACTTC. It codes for CASSPPWGWPGVEETQYF. The rearrangement uses TRBV18 and TRBJ2-5; tentatively, D is TRBD1 (6 bases). V gave up 0 bases and J gave up 3 bases, with 20 bases separating them. This CDR3 is built from 18 residues. Germline values: CDR1 KGHSH, CDR2 LQKENI.

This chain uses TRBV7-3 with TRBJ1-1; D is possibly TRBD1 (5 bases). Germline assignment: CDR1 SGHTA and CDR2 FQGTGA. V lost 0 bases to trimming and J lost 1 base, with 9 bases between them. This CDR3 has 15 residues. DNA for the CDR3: TGTGCCAGCAGCTTAACTGGGGGGGAGAACACTGAAGCTTTCTTT. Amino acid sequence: CASSLTGGENTEAFF.

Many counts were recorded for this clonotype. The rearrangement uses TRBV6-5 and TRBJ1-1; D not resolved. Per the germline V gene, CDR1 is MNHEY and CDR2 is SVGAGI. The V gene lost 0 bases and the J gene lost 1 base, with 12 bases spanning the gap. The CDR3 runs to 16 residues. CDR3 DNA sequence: TGTGCCAGCAGTTACTCGGGCGGGTACGCGAACACTGAAGCTTTCTTT. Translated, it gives CASSYSGGYANTEAFF.

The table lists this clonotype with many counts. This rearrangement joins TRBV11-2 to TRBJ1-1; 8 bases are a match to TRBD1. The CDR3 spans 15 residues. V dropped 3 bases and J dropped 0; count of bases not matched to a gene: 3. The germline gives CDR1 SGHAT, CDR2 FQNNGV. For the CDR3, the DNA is TGTGCCAGCAGCTTTCGGACAGGGATGAACACTGAAGCTTTCTTT. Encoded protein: CASSFRTGMNTEAFF. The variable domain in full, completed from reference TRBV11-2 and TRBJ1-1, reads EAGVAQSPRYKIIEKRQSVAFWCNPISGHATLYWYQQILGQGPKLLIQFQNNGVVDDSQLPKDRFSAERLKGVDSTLKIQPAKLEDSAVYLCASSFRTGMNTEAFFGQGTRLTVV.

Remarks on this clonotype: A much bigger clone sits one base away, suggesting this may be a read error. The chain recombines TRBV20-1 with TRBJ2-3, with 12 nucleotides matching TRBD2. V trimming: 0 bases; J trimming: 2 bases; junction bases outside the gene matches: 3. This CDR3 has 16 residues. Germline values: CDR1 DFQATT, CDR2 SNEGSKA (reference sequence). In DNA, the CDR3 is TGCAGTGCTAGAGACCCTAGCGGGAGGGACACAGATACGCAGTATTTT. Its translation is CSARDPSGRDTDTQYF.

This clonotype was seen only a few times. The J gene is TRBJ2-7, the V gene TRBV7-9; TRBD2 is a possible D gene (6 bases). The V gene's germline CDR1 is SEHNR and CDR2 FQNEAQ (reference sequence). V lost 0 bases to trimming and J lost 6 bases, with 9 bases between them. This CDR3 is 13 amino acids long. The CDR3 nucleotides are TGTGCCAGCAGCTTAGCCGGCGGGGCCGAGCAGTACTTC. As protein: CASSLAGGAEQYF.

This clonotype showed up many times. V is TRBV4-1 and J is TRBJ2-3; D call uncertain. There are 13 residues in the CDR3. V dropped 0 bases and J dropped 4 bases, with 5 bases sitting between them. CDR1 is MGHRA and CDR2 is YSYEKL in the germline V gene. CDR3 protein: CASSQEESDTQYF. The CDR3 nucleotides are TGCGCCAGCAGCCAAGAGGAGTCAGATACGCAGTATTTT.

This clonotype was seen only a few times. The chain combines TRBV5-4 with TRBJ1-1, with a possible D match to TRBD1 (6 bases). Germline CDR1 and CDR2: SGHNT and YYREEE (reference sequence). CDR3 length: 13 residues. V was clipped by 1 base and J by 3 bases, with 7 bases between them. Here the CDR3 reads CASSLPGDTEAFF. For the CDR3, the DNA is TGTGCCAGCAGCTTGCCAGGGGACACTGAAGCTTTCTTT.

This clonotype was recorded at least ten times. The CDR3 region is CASRPGLTTEAFF. The CDR3 DNA sequence: TGTGCCAGCAGACCAGGGTTGACGACTGAAGCTTTCTTT. The J gene is TRBJ1-1, the V gene TRBV2; D may be TRBD1 (5 bases). The CDR3 spans 13 residues. V lost 6 bases to trimming and J lost 5 bases, with 13 bases between them. Germline V gives CDR1 SNHLY, CDR2 FYNNEI.

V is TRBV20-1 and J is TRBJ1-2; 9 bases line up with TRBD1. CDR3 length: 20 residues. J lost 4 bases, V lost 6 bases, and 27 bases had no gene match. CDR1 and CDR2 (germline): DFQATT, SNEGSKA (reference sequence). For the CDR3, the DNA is TGCAGTGCCCGAGCTACCGTCCTCAATAACAGGGGGCGCAGGGCCTATGGCTACACCTTC. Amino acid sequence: CSARATVLNNRGRRAYGYTF.

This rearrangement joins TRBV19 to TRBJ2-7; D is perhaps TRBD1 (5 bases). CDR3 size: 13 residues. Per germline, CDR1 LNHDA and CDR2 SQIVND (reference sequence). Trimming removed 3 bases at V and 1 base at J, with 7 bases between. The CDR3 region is CASSIRQSYEQYF. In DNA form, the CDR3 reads TGTGCCAGTAGTATTCGACAGTCCTACGAGCAGTACTTC.

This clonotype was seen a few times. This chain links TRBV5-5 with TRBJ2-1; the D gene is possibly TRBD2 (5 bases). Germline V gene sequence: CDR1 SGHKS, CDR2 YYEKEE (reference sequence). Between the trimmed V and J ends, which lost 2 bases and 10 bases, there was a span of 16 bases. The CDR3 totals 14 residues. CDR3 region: CASSFRLPPGEQFF. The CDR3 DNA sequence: TGTGCCAGCAGCTTCCGACTCCCCCCGGGGGAGCAGTTCTTC.

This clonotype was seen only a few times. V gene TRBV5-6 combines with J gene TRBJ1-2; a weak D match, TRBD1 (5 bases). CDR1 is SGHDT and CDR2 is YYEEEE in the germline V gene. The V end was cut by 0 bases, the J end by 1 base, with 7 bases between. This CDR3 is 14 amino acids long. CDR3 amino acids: CASSLGQHNYGYTF. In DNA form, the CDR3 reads TGTGCCAGCAGCTTGGGACAGCATAACTATGGCTACACCTTC.